The T cell receptor (beta chain) under discussion was sequenced for a study of CXCR3-negative and CXCR3-positive naive CD8 T cells. The CDR3 is 15 amino acids. UMI-labeled 5' RACE yielded the TRB cDNA libraries. TCRdb re-called the 5' RACE reads and catalogs CDR3 proteins one per entry, DNA excluded. The sample totals 65,000 to 75,000 distinct CDR3 sequences. The source material was naive CXCR3- CD8+ T cells from blood. Noted subset: CD45RO-CCR7+CD27+CD95- naive CD8+ T cells lacking CXCR3 (TNR3-). The V and J genes are TRBV12-3 or TRBV12-4 and TRBJ2-1; the D call of TRBD1 rests on TCRdb alone, since no DNA is present to check it. This clonotype originated in a human donor in good health. Some clones in this sample may be carry-over from other donors' samples. CDR3: CASSFERGLVDEQFF.